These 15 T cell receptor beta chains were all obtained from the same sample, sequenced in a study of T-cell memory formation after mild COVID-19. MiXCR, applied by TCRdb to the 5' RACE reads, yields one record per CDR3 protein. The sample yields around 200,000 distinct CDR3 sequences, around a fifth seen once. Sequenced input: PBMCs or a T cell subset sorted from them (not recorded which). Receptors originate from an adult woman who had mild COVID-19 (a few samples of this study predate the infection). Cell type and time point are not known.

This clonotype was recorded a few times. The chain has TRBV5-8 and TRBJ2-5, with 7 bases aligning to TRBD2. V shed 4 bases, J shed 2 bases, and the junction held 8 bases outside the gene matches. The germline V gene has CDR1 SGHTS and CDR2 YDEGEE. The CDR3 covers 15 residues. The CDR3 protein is CASSRPGLLQETQYF. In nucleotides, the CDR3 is TGTGCCAGCAGCAGACCGGGACTACTACAAGAGACCCAGTACTTC.

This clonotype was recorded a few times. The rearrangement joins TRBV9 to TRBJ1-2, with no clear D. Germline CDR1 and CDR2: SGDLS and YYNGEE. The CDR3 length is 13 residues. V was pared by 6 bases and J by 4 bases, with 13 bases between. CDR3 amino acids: CASTAVSAYGYTF. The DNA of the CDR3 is TGTGCCAGCACGGCGGTATCCGCCTATGGCTACACCTTC.

The CDR3 loop reads CASSDSTSGRAGELFF. The CDR3 DNA sequence: TGTGCCAGCAGTGACTCGACTAGCGGGAGAGCCGGGGAGCTGTTTTTT. This chain connects TRBV6-4 to TRBJ2-2, with TRBD2 identical over 12 bases. The germline V gene encodes CDR1 MRHNA and CDR2 SNTAGT. J gave up 6 bases and V 0 bases, and 2 bases lay outside the gene matches. The CDR3 runs 16 residues.

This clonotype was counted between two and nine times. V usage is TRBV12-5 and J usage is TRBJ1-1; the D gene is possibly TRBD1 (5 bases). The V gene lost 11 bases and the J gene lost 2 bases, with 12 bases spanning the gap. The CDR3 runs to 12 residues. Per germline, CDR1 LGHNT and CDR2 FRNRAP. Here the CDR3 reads CAHTRDNTEAFF. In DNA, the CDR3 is TGTGCTCATACCAGGGATAACACTGAAGCTTTCTTT.

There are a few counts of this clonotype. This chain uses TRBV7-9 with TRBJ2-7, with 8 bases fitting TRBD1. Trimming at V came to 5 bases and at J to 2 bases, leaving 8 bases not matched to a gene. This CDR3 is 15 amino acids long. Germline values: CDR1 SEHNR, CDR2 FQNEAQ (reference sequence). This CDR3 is CASSARQGRTYEQYF. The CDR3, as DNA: TGTGCCAGCAGCGCCCGACAGGGGAGGACCTACGAGCAGTACTTC.

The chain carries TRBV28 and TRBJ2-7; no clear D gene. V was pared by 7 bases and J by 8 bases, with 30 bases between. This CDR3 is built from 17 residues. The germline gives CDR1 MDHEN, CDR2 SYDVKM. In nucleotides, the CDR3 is TGTGCCAGCACCAGCCCCTATGTTACGGCAGAAATAACAAAGCAGTACTTC. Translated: CASTSPYVTAEITKQYF.

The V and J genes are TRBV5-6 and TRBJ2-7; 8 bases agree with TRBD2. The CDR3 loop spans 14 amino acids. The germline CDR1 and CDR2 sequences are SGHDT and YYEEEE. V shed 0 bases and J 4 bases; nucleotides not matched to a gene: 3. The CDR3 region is CASSLGLARYEQYF. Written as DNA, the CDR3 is TGTGCCAGCAGCTTGGGACTAGCGCGGTACGAGCAGTACTTC.

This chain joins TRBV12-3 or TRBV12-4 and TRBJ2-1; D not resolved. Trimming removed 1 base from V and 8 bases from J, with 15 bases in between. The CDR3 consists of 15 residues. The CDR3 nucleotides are TGTGCCAGCAGTTTAGGAGATGCCGGCAGCTATGAGCAGTTCTTC. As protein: CASSLGDAGSYEQFF.

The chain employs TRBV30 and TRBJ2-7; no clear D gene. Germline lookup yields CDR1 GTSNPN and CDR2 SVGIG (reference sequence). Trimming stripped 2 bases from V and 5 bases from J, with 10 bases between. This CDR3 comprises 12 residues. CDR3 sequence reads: CAWSLTSHEQYF. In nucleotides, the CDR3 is TGTGCCTGGAGTTTAACATCCCACGAGCAGTACTTC.

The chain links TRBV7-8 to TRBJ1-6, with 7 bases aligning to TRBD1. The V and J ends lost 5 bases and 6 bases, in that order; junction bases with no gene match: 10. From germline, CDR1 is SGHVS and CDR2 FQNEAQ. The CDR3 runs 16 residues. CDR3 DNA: TGTGCCAGCAGCGCAAATAGGGGGACAGTTAATTCACCCCTCCACTTT. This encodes CASSANRGTVNSPLHF.

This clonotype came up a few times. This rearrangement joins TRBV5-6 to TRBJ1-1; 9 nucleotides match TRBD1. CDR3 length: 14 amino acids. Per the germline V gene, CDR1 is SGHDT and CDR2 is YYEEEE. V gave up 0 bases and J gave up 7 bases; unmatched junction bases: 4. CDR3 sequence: CASSLGGTGSEAFF. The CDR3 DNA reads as TGTGCCAGCAGCTTGGGTGGGACAGGGAGTGAAGCTTTCTTT.

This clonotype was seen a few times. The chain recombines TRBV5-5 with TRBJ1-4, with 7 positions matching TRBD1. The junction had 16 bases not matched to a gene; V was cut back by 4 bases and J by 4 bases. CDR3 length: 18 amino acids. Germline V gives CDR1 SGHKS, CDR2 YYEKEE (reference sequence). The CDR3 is CASSQGVMTGKYNEKLFF. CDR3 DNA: TGTGCCAGCAGCCAGGGGGTGATGACAGGGAAGTATAATGAAAAACTGTTTTTT.

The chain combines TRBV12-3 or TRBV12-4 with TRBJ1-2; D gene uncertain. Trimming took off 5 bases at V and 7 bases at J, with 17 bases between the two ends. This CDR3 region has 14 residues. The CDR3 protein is CASSPARRMGGYTF. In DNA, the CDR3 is TGTGCCAGCAGTCCAGCCCGTAGGATGGGTGGCTACACCTTC.

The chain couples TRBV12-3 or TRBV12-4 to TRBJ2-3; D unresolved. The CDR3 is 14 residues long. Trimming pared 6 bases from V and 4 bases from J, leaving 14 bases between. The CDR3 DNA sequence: TGTGCCAGCAGCCCGAGAAGAGAATCAGATACGCAGTATTTT. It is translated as CASSPRRESDTQYF.

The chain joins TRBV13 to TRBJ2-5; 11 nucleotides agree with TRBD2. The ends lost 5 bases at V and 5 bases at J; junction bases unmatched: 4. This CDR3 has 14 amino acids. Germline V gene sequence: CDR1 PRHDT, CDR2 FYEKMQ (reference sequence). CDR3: CASSLAGGWETQYF. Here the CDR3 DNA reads TGTGCCAGCAGCCTAGCGGGAGGTTGGGAGACCCAGTACTTC.